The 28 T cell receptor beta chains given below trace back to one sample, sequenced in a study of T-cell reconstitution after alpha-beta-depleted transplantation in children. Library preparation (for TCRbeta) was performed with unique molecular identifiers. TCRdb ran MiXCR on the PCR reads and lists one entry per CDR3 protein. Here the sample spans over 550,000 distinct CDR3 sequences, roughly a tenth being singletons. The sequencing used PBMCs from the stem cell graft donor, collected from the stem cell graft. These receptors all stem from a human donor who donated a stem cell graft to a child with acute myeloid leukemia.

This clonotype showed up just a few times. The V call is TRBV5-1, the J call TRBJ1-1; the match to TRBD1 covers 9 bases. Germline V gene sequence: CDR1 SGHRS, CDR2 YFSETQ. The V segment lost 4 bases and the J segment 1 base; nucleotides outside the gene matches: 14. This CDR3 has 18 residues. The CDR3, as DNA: TGCGCCAGCAGCACCGCCGACCTTACAGGGGGCTCGAACACTGAAGCTTTCTTT. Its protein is CASSTADLTGGSNTEAFF.

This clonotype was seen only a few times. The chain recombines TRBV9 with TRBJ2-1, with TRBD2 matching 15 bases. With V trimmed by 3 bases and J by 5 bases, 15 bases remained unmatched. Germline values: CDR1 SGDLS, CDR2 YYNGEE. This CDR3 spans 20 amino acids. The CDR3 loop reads CASSDPGTSGRRGPDNEQFF. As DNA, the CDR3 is TGTGCCAGCAGCGACCCCGGGACTAGCGGGAGGAGGGGCCCTGACAATGAGCAGTTCTTC.

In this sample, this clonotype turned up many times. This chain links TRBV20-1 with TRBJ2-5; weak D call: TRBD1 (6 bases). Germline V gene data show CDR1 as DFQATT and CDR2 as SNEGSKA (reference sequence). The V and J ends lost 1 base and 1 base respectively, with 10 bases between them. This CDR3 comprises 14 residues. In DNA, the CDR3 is TGCAGTGCTAGAGCTGAGGGGGTCCAAGAGACCCAGTACTTC. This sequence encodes CSARAEGVQETQYF.

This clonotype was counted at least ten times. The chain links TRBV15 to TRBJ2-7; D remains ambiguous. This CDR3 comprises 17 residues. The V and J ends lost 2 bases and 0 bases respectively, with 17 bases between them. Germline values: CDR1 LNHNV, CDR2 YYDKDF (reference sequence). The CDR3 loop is CATSRSLTVKSSYEQYF. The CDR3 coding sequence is TGTGCCACCAGCAGAAGTTTGACGGTCAAGAGCTCCTACGAGCAGTACTTC.

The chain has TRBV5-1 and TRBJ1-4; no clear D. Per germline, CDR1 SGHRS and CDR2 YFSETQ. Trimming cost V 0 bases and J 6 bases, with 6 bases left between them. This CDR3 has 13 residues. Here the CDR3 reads CASSLVPDEKLFF. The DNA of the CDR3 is TGCGCCAGCAGCTTGGTCCCGGATGAAAAACTGTTTTTT.

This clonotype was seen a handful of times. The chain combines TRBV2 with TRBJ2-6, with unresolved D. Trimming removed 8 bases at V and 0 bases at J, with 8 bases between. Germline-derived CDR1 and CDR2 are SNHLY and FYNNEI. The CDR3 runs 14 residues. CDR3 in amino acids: CASEVVSGANVLTF. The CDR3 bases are TGTGCCAGCGAGGTAGTCTCTGGGGCCAACGTCCTGACTTTC.

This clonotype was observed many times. The CDR3 loop reads CASRSNEGPNQFF. CDR3 coding DNA: TGTGCCAGCAGGTCGAACGAGGGCCCTAACCAGTTCTTC. The V gene is TRBV7-2, the J gene TRBJ2-1; a possible D gene is TRBD2 (5 bases). Trimming cost V 6 bases and J 13 bases, with 19 bases left between them. Germline CDR1 SGHTA, CDR2 FQGNSA. CDR3 length: 13 amino acids.

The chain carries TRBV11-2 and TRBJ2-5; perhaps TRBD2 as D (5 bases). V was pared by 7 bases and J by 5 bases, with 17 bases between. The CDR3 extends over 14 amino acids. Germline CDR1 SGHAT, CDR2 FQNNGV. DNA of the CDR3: TGTGCCAGCACTCTCGCCGGAGGCGGGGAGACCCAGTACTTC. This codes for CASTLAGGGETQYF.

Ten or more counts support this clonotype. The CDR3 region has the DNA TGTGCCAGCAGCCCCGGGGGAGCGGGAGACGAGCAGTACTTC. This encodes CASSPGGAGDEQYF. The V gene is TRBV7-9, the J gene TRBJ2-7; TRBD2 matches 8 bases. V shed 5 bases, J shed 5 bases, and the junction held 8 bases outside the gene matches. This CDR3 spans 14 amino acids. Germline values: CDR1 SEHNR, CDR2 FQNEAQ (reference sequence).

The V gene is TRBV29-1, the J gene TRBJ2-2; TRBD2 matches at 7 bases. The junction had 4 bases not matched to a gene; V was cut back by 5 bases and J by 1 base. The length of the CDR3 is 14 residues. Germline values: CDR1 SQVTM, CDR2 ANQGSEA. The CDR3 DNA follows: TGCAGCGTTTGGGCTAGCGGGAACACCGGGGAGCTGTTTTTT. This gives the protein CSVWASGNTGELFF.

The CDR3 DNA follows: TGCAGCGTTCACAGGGGGCGGACTGAAGCTTTCTTT. Translated, it gives CSVHRGRTEAFF. The J gene is TRBJ1-1, the V gene TRBV29-1, with 9 bases that match TRBD1. Germline assignment: CDR1 SQVTM and CDR2 ANQGSEA. With V trimmed by 5 bases and J by 5 bases, 3 bases remained unmatched. This CDR3 comprises 12 residues.

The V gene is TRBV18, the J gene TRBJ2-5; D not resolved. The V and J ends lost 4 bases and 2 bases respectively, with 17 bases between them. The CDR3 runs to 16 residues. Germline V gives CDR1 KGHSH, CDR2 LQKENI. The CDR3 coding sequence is TGTGCCAGCTCACTCTCCGTCCTGGGTTTACAAGAGACCCAGTACTTC. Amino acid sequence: CASSLSVLGLQETQYF.

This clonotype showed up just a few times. The CDR3 sequence is CASSLNSGGNTGELFF. In DNA, the CDR3 is TGTGCCAGCAGTCTAAATAGCGGGGGCAACACCGGGGAGCTGTTTTTT. The chain recombines TRBV28 with TRBJ2-2; 9 positions agree with TRBD2. Trimming removed 5 bases from V and 2 bases from J; junction bases left unmatched: 6. CDR3 length: 16 amino acids. Germline V lookup: CDR1 MDHEN, CDR2 SYDVKM.

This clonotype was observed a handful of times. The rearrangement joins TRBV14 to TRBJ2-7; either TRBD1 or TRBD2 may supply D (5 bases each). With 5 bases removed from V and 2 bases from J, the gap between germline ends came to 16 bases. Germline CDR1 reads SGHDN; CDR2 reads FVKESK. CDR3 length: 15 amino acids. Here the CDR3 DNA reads TGTGCCAGCAGCGAGTGGGGGTCTAGCCCCTACGAGCAGTACTTC. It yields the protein CASSEWGSSPYEQYF.

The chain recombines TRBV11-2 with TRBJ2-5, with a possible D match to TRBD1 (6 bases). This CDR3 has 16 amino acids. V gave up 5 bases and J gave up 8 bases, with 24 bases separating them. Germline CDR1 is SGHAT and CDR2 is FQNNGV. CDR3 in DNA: TGTGCCAGCAGCCCCGGGCCGTGGGACAATCGAATAACCCAGTACTTC. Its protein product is CASSPGPWDNRITQYF.

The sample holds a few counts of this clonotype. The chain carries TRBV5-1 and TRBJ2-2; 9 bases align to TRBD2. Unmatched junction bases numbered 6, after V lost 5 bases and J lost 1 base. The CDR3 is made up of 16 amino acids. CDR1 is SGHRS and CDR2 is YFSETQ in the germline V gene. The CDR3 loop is CASSALLAGNTGELFF. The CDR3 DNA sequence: TGCGCCAGCAGTGCTCTACTAGCGGGGAACACCGGGGAGCTGTTTTTT.

The CDR3 sequence is CASSLAKLTGTEAFF. CDR3 nucleotides: TGTGCCAGCAGCTTAGCTAAGTTGACGGGAACTGAAGCTTTCTTT. V usage is TRBV7-9 and J usage is TRBJ1-1; D is unclear. CDR3 length: 15 residues. V lost 0 bases and J 5 bases, leaving 13 bases between the germline ends. Germline V gene sequence: CDR1 SEHNR, CDR2 FQNEAQ (reference sequence).

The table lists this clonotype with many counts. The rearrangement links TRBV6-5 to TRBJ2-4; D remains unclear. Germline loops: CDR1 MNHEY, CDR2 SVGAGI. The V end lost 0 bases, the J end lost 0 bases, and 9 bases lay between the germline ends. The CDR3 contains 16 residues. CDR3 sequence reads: CASSYSQALAKNIQYF. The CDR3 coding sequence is TGTGCCAGCAGTTACTCGCAGGCGCTAGCCAAAAACATTCAGTACTTC.

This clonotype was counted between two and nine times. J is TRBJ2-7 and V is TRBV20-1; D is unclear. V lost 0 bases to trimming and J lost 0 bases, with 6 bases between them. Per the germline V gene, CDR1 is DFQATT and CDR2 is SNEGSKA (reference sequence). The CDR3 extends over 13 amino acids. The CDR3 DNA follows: TGCAGTGCTAGAGACGCGAGCTCCTACGAGCAGTACTTC. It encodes CSARDASSYEQYF.

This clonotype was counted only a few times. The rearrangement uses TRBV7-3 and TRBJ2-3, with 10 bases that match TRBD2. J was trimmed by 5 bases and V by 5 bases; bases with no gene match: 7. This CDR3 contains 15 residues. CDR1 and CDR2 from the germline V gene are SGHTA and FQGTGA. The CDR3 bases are TGTGCCAGCAGCCCAGCGGGAGGGCCTCAAGATACGCAGTATTTT. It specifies CASSPAGGPQDTQYF.

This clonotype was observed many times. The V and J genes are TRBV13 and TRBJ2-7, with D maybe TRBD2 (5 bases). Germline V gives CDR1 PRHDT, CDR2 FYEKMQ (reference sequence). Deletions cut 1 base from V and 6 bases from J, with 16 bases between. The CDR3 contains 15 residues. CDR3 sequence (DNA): TGTGCCAGCAGCTTAGTGCCGGACTTTCGAGGCGAGCAGTACTTC. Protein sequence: CASSLVPDFRGEQYF.

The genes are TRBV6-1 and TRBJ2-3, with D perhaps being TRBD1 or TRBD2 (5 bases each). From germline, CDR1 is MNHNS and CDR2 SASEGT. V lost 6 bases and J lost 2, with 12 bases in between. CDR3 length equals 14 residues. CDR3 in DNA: TGTGCCAGCAGCTTGGGGACCTTCACAGATACGCAGTATTTT. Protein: CASSLGTFTDTQYF.

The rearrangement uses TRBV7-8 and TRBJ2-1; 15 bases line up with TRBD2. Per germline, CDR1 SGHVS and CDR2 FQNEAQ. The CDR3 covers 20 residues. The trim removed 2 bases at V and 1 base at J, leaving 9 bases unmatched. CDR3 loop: CASSLRTSGRAFLSYNEQFF. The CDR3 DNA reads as TGTGCCAGCAGCTTACGGACTAGCGGGAGGGCCTTTTTATCCTACAATGAGCAGTTCTTC.

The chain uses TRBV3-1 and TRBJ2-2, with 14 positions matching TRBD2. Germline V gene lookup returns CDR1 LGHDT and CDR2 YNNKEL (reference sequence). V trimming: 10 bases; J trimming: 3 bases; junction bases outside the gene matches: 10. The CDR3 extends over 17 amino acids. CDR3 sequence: CATSLPGLAGDTGELFF. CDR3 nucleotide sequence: TGTGCCACCTCCCTGCCGGGACTAGCGGGAGACACCGGGGAGCTGTTTTTT.

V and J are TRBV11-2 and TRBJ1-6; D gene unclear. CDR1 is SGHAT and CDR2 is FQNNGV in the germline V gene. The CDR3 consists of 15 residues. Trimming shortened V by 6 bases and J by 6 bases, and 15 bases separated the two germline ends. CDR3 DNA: TGTGCCAGCAGGCCTGGTGGGCCAGCTAATTCACCCCTCCACTTT. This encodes CASRPGGPANSPLHF. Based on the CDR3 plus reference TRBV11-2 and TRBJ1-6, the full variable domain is EAGVAQSPRYKIIEKRQSVAFWCNPISGHATLYWYQQILGQGPKLLIQFQNNGVVDDSQLPKDRFSAERLKGVDSTLKIQPAKLEDSAVYLCASRPGGPANSPLHFGNGTRLTVT.

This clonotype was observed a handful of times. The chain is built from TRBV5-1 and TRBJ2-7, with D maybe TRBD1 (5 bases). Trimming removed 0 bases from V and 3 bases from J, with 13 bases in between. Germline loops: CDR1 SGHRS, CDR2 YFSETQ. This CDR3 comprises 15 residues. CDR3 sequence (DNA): TGCGCCAGCAGCTTGGATAAGGCAGGGAACTACGAGCAGTACTTC. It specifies CASSLDKAGNYEQYF.

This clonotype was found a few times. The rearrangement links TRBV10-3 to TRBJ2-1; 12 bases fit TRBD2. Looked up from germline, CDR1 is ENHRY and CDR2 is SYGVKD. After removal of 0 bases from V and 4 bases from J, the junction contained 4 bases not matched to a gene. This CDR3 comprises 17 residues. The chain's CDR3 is CAISESASGRGYNEQFF. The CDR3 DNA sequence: TGTGCCATCAGTGAGTCTGCTAGCGGGAGGGGTTACAATGAGCAGTTCTTC.

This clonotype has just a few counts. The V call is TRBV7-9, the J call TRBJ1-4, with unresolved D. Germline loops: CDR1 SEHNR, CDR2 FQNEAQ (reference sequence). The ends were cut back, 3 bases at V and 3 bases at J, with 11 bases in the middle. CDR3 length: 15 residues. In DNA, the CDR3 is TGTGCCAGCAGCTTGCGGGTTGGGGCTAATGAAAAACTGTTTTTT. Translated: CASSLRVGANEKLFF.